The 31 T cell receptor beta chains below all came from one sample that was sequenced in a study of T cell responses to AZD1222 COVID-19 vaccine. Clones were read by immunoSEQ multiplex PCR, and TCRdb kept only the in-frame ones, dropping some. The table shows under 140,000 clones, with roughly 92% occurring only once. The specimen was peripheral blood, collected 28 days after the second AZD1222 dose. Receptor source: an adult who received the AZD1222 COVID-19 vaccine.

The chain has TRBV5-5 and TRBJ1-2, with 7 bases lining up with TRBD1. Germline V gene sequence: CDR1 SGHKS, CDR2 YYEKEE (reference sequence). This CDR3 comprises 14 residues. V shed 0 bases, J shed 5 bases, and the junction held 4 bases outside the gene matches. CDR3 sequence (DNA): TGTGCCAGCAGCTTGGCCCCGACAGGGTATGGCTACACCTTC. Translating it yields CASSLAPTGYGYTF.

V usage is TRBV6-2 or TRBV6-3 and J usage is TRBJ2-7; 7 nucleotides match TRBD1. Germline lookup yields CDR1 MNHEY and CDR2 SVGEGT. The CDR3 totals 13 residues. V was pared by 6 bases and J by 3 bases, with 5 bases of the junction left unmatched. The CDR3 here is CASSRQGHYEQYF. The CDR3 DNA reads TGTGCCAGCAGCCGACAGGGCCACTACGAGCAGTACTTC.

This rearrangement joins TRBV5-1 to TRBJ1-2; D unclear. The germline CDR1 and CDR2 sequences are SGHRS and YFSETQ. CDR3 size: 14 residues. Trimming took off 4 bases at V and 0 bases at J, with 10 bases between the two ends. The CDR3 reads CASSDRTANYGYTF. CDR3 DNA: TGCGCCAGCAGCGATAGGACGGCTAACTATGGCTACACCTTC.

J is TRBJ1-2 and V is TRBV6-5; D is perhaps TRBD1 (5 bases). Germline V gene sequence: CDR1 MNHEY, CDR2 SVGAGI. The CDR3 spans 15 residues. V lost 2 bases to trimming and J lost 1 base, with 11 bases between them. CDR3 residues: CASSYLGTGNYGYTF. In nucleotides, the CDR3 is TGTGCCAGCAGTTACCTTGGGACCGGTAACTATGGCTACACCTTC.

This chain links TRBV28 with TRBJ1-2; 7 bases map to TRBD1. The trim removed 6 bases at V and 6 bases at J, leaving 7 bases unmatched. CDR3 length equals 13 residues. Germline V gene sequence: CDR1 MDHEN, CDR2 SYDVKM. The CDR3 nucleotides read TGTGCCAGCAGGTCCGGGACAGAGAATGGCTACACCTTC. This gives the protein CASRSGTENGYTF.

CDR3 residues: CASGPWPRSYEQYF. The DNA for the CDR3 is TGCGCCAGCGGGCCATGGCCCCGCTCCTACGAGCAGTACTTC. This chain connects TRBV5-1 to TRBJ2-7; D is unresolved. Trimming left V 7 bases short and J 0 bases short, with 14 bases between. Germline V CDR1 and CDR2: SGHRS, YFSETQ. CDR3 length: 14 residues.

V is TRBV18 and J is TRBJ2-2, with a possible D match to TRBD1 (5 bases). Germline-derived CDR1 and CDR2 are KGHSH and LQKENI. V was pared by 0 bases and J by 8 bases, with 16 bases between. CDR3 length: 16 residues. The CDR3 coding sequence is TGTGCCAGCTCACCACCCCCCCCAGGGTATGCTGGGGAGCTGTTTTTT. Translating gives CASSPPPPGYAGELFF.

The chain recombines TRBV28 with TRBJ1-2; no definite D call. Trimming cost V 2 bases and J 2 bases, with 12 bases left between them. Germline V gene data show CDR1 as MDHEN and CDR2 as SYDVKM. The CDR3 covers 15 residues. The CDR3 loop reads CASSLDPGSNYGYTF. In DNA form, the CDR3 reads TGTGCCAGCAGTTTAGACCCAGGATCCAACTATGGCTACACCTTC.

This sequence joins TRBV2 and TRBJ1-2, with a possible D match to TRBD1 (5 bases). The CDR3 is 15 residues long. Germline CDR1 SNHLY, CDR2 FYNNEI. V was pared by 2 bases and J by 0 bases, with 10 bases between. The CDR3 DNA is TGTGCCAGCAGTGAATTGGGGCCAACTAACTATGGCTACACCTTC. Translation gives CASSELGPTNYGYTF. Full variable domain (missing parts from reference TRBV2 and TRBJ1-2): EPEVTQTPSHQVTQMGQEVILRCVPISNHLYFYWYRQILGQKVEFLVSFYNNEISEKSEIFDDQFSVERPDGSNFTLKIRSTKLEDSAMYFCASSELGPTNYGYTFGSGTRLTVV.

The chain combines TRBV4-1 with TRBJ2-5; 9 positions agree with TRBD2. Germline V gene sequence: CDR1 MGHRA, CDR2 YSYEKL. This CDR3 is 18 amino acids long. Trimming took 0 bases from V and 2 from J; bases not matched to a gene: 10. The CDR3 here is CASSQDPRSAGGQETQYF. The DNA of the CDR3 is TGCGCCAGCAGCCAAGACCCAAGATCGGCGGGGGGGCAAGAGACCCAGTACTTC.

The chain recombines TRBV21-1 with TRBJ2-1; the table's D call, TRBD1, has no DNA check behind it. TRBV21-1 is deemed a pseudogene. The CDR3 length is 15 residues. In DNA, the CDR3 is TGTGCCAGCAGCAAAGCGCACAGCCCAAAACATGAGCAGTTCTTC. This sequence encodes CASSKAHSPKHEQFF.

V usage is TRBV5-5 and J usage is TRBJ1-1; no clear D gene. This CDR3 region has 13 residues. Germline V lookup: CDR1 SGHKS, CDR2 YYEKEE (reference sequence). The V gene lost 2 bases and the J gene lost 5 bases, with 10 bases spanning the gap. CDR3 sequence: CASSFTSRTEAFF. The CDR3, as DNA: TGTGCCAGCAGCTTCACCTCGAGGACTGAAGCTTTCTTT.

CDR3 nucleotides: TGTGCCAGCAGCCAACGCCGGGACAGGAGGAATGAAAAACTGTTTTTT. Protein product: CASSQRRDRRNEKLFF. This chain connects TRBV14 to TRBJ1-4; 8 bases are shared with TRBD1. CDR1 is SGHDN and CDR2 is FVKESK in the germline V gene. V shed 2 bases and J 5 bases; nucleotides not matched to a gene: 7. The CDR3 extends over 16 amino acids.

V and J are TRBV28 and TRBJ2-7; D ambiguous. Germline CDR1 reads MDHEN; CDR2 reads SYDVKM. The CDR3 is 11 amino acids. V lost 2 bases, J lost 4 bases, and 3 bases lay in between. The CDR3 here is CASSLKYEQYF. Written as DNA, the CDR3 is TGTGCCAGCAGTTTAAAGTACGAGCAGTACTTC.

This chain links TRBV4-1 with TRBJ1-5, with D unclear. The CDR3 is 15 amino acids. Germline V gives CDR1 MGHRA, CDR2 YSYEKL. Between the trimmed V and J ends, which lost 0 bases and 5 bases, there was a span of 11 bases. Written as DNA, the CDR3 is TGCGCCAGCAGCCAAGACCTATCGCCATATCAGCCCCAGCATTTT. The encoded protein is CASSQDLSPYQPQHF.

V gene TRBV3-1 (or the pseudogene TRBV3-2) combines with J gene TRBJ1-2; D is perhaps TRBD1 (6 bases). This CDR3 is 14 amino acids long. V was trimmed by 4 bases and J by 7 bases, leaving 16 bases between them. The germline V gene has CDR1 LGHDT and CDR2 YNNKEL (reference sequence). In DNA form, the CDR3 reads TGTGCCAGCAGCCCCCGAGGGCAGGGGCCTGGCTACACCTTC. Translating gives CASSPRGQGPGYTF.

The rearrangement links TRBV3-1 (or the pseudogene TRBV3-2) to TRBJ1-1, with a possible D match to TRBD1 (5 bases). Trimming removed 2 bases at V and 1 base at J, with 11 bases between. Germline V lookup: CDR1 LGHDT, CDR2 YNNKEL (reference sequence). The CDR3 runs 15 residues. The CDR3 region is CASSQPFGGNTEAFF. DNA for the CDR3: TGTGCCAGCAGCCAACCCTTCGGGGGGAACACTGAAGCTTTCTTT.

The gene calls are TRBV28 and TRBJ2-7; possibly TRBD1 for D (6 bases). V lost 1 base to trimming and J lost 0 bases, with 10 bases between them. From germline, CDR1 is MDHEN and CDR2 SYDVKM. This CDR3 contains 15 residues. In nucleotides, the CDR3 is TGTGCCAGCAGTTTATATCTGGACAGCTCCTACGAGCAGTACTTC. Protein sequence: CASSLYLDSSYEQYF.

J is TRBJ1-1 and V is TRBV23-1; the D is unclear. TRBV23-1 is known as an ORF, though its function is uncertain. The CDR3 totals 14 residues. V lost 0 bases and J 6 bases, leaving 11 bases between the germline ends. The CDR3 reads CASSQSRGRSEAFF. CDR3 in DNA: TGCGCCAGCAGTCAATCGAGAGGGAGGTCTGAAGCTTTCTTT.

The chain has TRBV6-5 and TRBJ1-1, with unresolved D. Germline loops: CDR1 MNHEY, CDR2 SVGAGI. The CDR3 covers 14 residues. The V gene lost 8 bases and the J gene lost 2 bases, with 15 bases spanning the gap. The chain's CDR3 is CASGTRAANTEAFF. As DNA, the CDR3 is TGTGCCAGCGGTACCCGGGCAGCTAACACTGAAGCTTTCTTT.

The chain joins TRBV12-1 to TRBJ1-5. TRBV12-1 is a listed pseudogene. This CDR3 contains 18 residues. CDR3 sequence: CASSFELQWGLCNQPQHF. The DNA of the CDR3 is TGTGCCAGCAGCTTTGAGCTTCAATGGGGTCTCTGCAATCAGCCCCAGCATTTT.

The chain combines TRBV7-9 with TRBJ1-2, with a tentative D call TRBD1 (5 bases). The CDR3 has 17 amino acids. Trimming pared 1 base from V and 0 bases from J, leaving 15 bases between. Germline assignment: CDR1 SEHNR and CDR2 FQNEAQ (reference sequence). CDR3 in amino acids: CASSLGVPGPPNYGYTF. CDR3 DNA sequence: TGTGCCAGCAGCTTAGGAGTTCCGGGGCCCCCTAACTATGGCTACACCTTC.

The chain carries TRBV7-6 and TRBJ2-1; tentatively, D is TRBD2 (6 bases). The germline V gene has CDR1 SGHVS and CDR2 FNYEAQ. Trimming took 3 bases from V and 4 from J, leaving 19 bases between them. The CDR3 consists of 17 residues. The CDR3 DNA reads TGTGCCAGCAGCTTGGGCGGGGAGCGTTCCTTTTACAATGAGCAGTTCTTC. Its protein product is CASSLGGERSFYNEQFF.

V usage is TRBV7-8 and J usage is TRBJ2-2; 9 nucleotides align to TRBD1. The CDR3 totals 15 residues. Germline V gene sequence: CDR1 SGHVS, CDR2 FQNEAQ. Trimming at V came to 5 bases and at J to 7 bases, leaving 8 bases not matched to a gene. The CDR3 sequence: CASSLRTGASGELFF. The CDR3 DNA reads TGTGCCAGCAGCCTCAGGACAGGGGCGAGCGGGGAGCTGTTTTTT.

The chain employs TRBV6-5 and TRBJ1-5, with D possibly being TRBD1 (5 bases). The V and J ends lost 7 bases and 7 bases respectively, with 11 bases between them. The CDR3 loop spans 12 amino acids. The germline V gene has CDR1 MNHEY and CDR2 SVGAGI. The CDR3 region is CASNGQGQPQHF. In DNA form, the CDR3 reads TGTGCCAGCAACGGGCAGGGACAGCCCCAGCATTTT.

V is TRBV12-3 or TRBV12-4 and J is TRBJ2-7; the D is unclear. The CDR3 is made up of 12 amino acids. V was cut by 6 bases and J by 5 bases, with 11 bases left in between. CDR3 DNA sequence: TGTGCCAGCAGGCGGTGGGTCCACGAGCAGTACTTC. The encoded protein is CASRRWVHEQYF.

This clone appeared a single time. The CDR3 reads CASSQTRTALSDGYTF. Written as DNA, the CDR3 is TGTGCCAGCAGCCAGACTCGGACCGCATTATCCGATGGCTACACCTTC. The rearrangement links TRBV5-4 to TRBJ1-2; D is ambiguous. The CDR3 consists of 16 residues. Trimming took off 4 bases at V and 6 bases at J, with 22 bases between the two ends. Per the germline V gene, CDR1 is SGHNT and CDR2 is YYREEE (reference sequence). Based on the CDR3 plus reference TRBV5-4 and TRBJ1-2, the full variable domain is ETGVTQSPTHLIKTRGQQVTLRCSSQSGHNTVSWYQQALGQGPQFIFQYYREEENGRGNFPPRFSGLQFPNYSSELNVNALELDDSALYLCASSQTRTALSDGYTFGSGTRLTVV.

The chain is built from TRBV10-3 and TRBJ1-5; D unclear. The germline V and J ends were trimmed by 5 bases and 3 bases, with 5 bases remaining between them. CDR1 and CDR2 from the germline V gene are ENHRY and SYGVKD. The CDR3 spans 12 residues. Here the CDR3 DNA reads TGTGCCATCAGTTCAGTCAATCAGCCCCAGCATTTT. Encoded protein: CAISSVNQPQHF.

CDR3 in amino acids: CASRQGQGAFF. The DNA for the CDR3 is TGTGCCAGCAGGCAGGGCCAGGGAGCTTTCTTT. This chain links TRBV3-1 (or the pseudogene TRBV3-2) with TRBJ1-1; maybe TRBD1 (5 bases). Per the germline V gene, CDR1 is LGHDT and CDR2 is YNNKEL (reference sequence). The CDR3 runs 11 residues. V was shortened by 6 bases and J by 10 bases, with 12 bases between the two germline ends.

The sample holds one count of this clone. The gene calls are TRBV9 and TRBJ1-1; 7 bases agree with TRBD1. CDR1 is SGDLS and CDR2 is YYNGEE in the germline V gene. The CDR3 is made up of 13 amino acids. Trimming at V came to 4 bases and at J to 3 bases, leaving 3 bases not matched to a gene. The CDR3 reads CASSSDRDTEAFF. The CDR3 DNA follows: TGTGCCAGCAGCTCCGACAGGGACACTGAAGCTTTCTTT.

The chain links TRBV18 to TRBJ1-2, with a weak D call TRBD1 (5 bases). The CDR3 has 15 amino acids. Germline CDR1 is KGHSH and CDR2 is LQKENI. V lost 2 bases to trimming and J lost 3 bases, with 13 bases between them. CDR3 coding DNA: TGTGCCAGCTCACCATTTACCCAGGGAGACTATGGCTACACCTTC. Its protein is CASSPFTQGDYGYTF. Variable domain in full (rest from reference TRBV18 and TRBJ1-2): NAGVMQNPRHLVRRRGQEARLRCSPMKGHSHVYWYRQLPEEGLKFMVYLQKENIIDESGMPKERFSAEFPKEGPSILRIQQVVRGDSAAYFCASSPFTQGDYGYTFGSGTRLTVV.